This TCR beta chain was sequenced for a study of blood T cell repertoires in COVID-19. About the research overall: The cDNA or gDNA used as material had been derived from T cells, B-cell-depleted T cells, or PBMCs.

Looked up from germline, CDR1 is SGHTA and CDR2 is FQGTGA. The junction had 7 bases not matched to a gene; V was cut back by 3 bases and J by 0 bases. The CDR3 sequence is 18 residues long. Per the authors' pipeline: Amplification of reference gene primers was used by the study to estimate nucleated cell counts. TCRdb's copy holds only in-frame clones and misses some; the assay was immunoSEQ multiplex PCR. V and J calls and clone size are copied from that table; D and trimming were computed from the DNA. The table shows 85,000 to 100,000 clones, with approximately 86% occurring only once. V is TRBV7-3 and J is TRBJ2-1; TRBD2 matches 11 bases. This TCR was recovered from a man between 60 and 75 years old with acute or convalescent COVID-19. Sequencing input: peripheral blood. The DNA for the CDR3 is TGTGCCAGCAGCTTCACCGGGACTAGCGGCTTCTCCTACAATGAGCAGTTCTTC. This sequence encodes CASSFTGTSGFSYNEQFF.